This TCR beta chain was observed in a study of shared clonotypes between healthy human individuals. The wider study: Serving as donors were a couple of women and a few men, whose ages spanned 18 to 49.

Study conclusions and caveats: All-four-donor shared clonotypes had higher generation probabilities than non-shared clonotypes did.

As to this clone: Antigen specificity is unknown.

Here immunoSEQ multiplex PCR was the method, and the copy in TCRdb shows in-frame clones only, minus some. The data show some 2,000,000 clones, about 95% seen once. CD45RO-negative, CCR7-positively selected cells formed the naive CD8 fraction, excluding terminally differentiated effector memory CD45RA+ cells. The junction had 3 bases not matched to a gene; V was cut back by 2 bases and J by 2 bases. The germline V gene encodes CDR1 MGHRA and CDR2 YSYEKL. The CDR3 covers 14 residues. The TCR was taken from a man aged 18 to 35 in good health. Sequencing was performed on naive CD8+ T cells sorted from blood. The genes are TRBV4-1 and TRBJ2-7; 7 bases agree with TRBD1. CDR3 coding DNA: TGCGCCAGCAGCCAATCAGGACAGGCCTACGAGCAGTACTTC. It is translated as CASSQSGQAYEQYF.